The next 3 T cell receptor beta chains were all read from a single sample in a study of blood T cells in healthy people across ages. Alongside a J-beta primer mix, a sample-barcoded 5' primer served in a second PCR lasting about 6 to 11 cycles. TCRdb re-derived calls from the 5' RACE reads in MiXCR, one entry per CDR3 protein. The table includes fewer than 1,000,000 distinct CDR3 sequences, 40% to 50% detected once. Sequencing was done on a sample of blood. Receptors were obtained from a man between 60 and 75 years old in good health.

This clonotype was observed a handful of times. Possible read error: a much larger clone is one base away. The V call is TRBV12-3 or TRBV12-4, the J call TRBJ2-3; TRBD1 matches 11 bases. This CDR3 has 16 residues. The ends lost 6 bases at V and 5 bases at J; junction bases unmatched: 10. In DNA, the CDR3 is TGTGCCAGCAGCCCCCCGGGGACAGGGGGGGGAGATACGCAGTATTTT. Translation gives CASSPPGTGGGDTQYF.

This chain uses TRBV14 with TRBJ2-7; D possibly corresponds to TRBD2 (7 bases). Germline V gene sequence: CDR1 SGHDN, CDR2 FVKESK. The CDR3 spans 15 residues. V was trimmed by 4 bases and J by 2 bases, leaving 15 bases between them. CDR3 nucleotide sequence: TGTGCCAGCAGCCCCTTAGGGGGGGCACCCTACGAGCAGTACTTC. Its protein is CASSPLGGAPYEQYF.

The chain couples TRBV10-3 to TRBJ2-1; 8 bases line up with TRBD2. The J call may be faulty, since TRBJ2-7 better matches the DNA end. The germline V gene encodes CDR1 ENHRY and CDR2 SYGVKD. This CDR3 is 12 amino acids long. This chain's CDR3 is CASGLALNEQYF. DNA for the CDR3: TGTGCCTCCGGACTAGCTCTCAATGAGCAGTACTTC.